Each of the 22 T cell receptor beta chains below was sequenced from the same sample in a study of response to subunit inactivated influenza vaccine. TCRdb reanalysed the RT-PCR reads using MiXCR and keeps one entry per CDR3 protein. Among about 540,000 distinct CDR3 sequences, approximately 24% were seen once, and the ten largest hold roughly 2.8%. These data were likewise used in another study, on T cells expressing NK-cell markers. From that second work: What made the TCR beta cDNA was 5'RACE template switching with UMIs.

The material was CD4+ T cells sorted from PBMCs, obtained less than 13 days after vaccination. These receptors were obtained from a man aged 45-60 years who received an inactivated influenza vaccine.

The rearrangement uses TRBV18 and TRBJ2-4, with 12 positions matching TRBD1. The CDR3 is made up of 19 amino acids. V lost 5 bases to trimming and J lost 5 bases; unmatched junction nucleotides: 16. The V gene's germline CDR1 is KGHSH and CDR2 LQKENI. CDR3 sequence: CASSGSSGQGARGENIQYF. CDR3 DNA: TGTGCCAGCTCAGGAAGTTCGGGACAGGGGGCTCGAGGAGAAAACATTCAGTACTTC. The whole variable domain, filled in from reference TRBV18 and TRBJ2-4, reads NAGVMQNPRHLVRRRGQEARLRCSPMKGHSHVYWYRQLPEEGLKFMVYLQKENIIDESGMPKERFSAEFPKEGPSILRIQQVVRGDSAAYFCASSGSSGQGARGENIQYFGAGTRLSVL.

The J gene is TRBJ1-2, the V gene TRBV20-1; unclear D gene. The CDR3 is 16 residues long. Germline CDR1 DFQATT, CDR2 SNEGSKA (reference sequence). The DNA of the CDR3 is TGCATCCGGGCCCCTGACCTCACTCCTCGTAACTATGGCTACACCTTC. The encoded protein is CIRAPDLTPRNYGYTF.

The gene calls are TRBV12-3 or TRBV12-4 and TRBJ1-4; unclear D gene. The CDR3 has 15 amino acids. V lost 6 bases and J 8 bases, leaving 19 bases between the germline ends. The CDR3 bases are TGTGCCAGCAGAAGAGTTGCAGGAACGGGAGAAAAACTGTTTTTT. Its translation: CASRRVAGTGEKLFF.

This clonotype was observed a handful of times. Written as DNA, the CDR3 is TGTGCCATCAGTGAGTCAAATAAGTATGGCTACACCTTC. Its translation is CAISESNKYGYTF. V and J are TRBV10-3 and TRBJ1-2; D remains ambiguous. Germline CDR1 ENHRY, CDR2 SYGVKD. Trimming took 0 bases from V and 5 from J, leaving 7 bases between them. There are 13 residues in the CDR3.

This clonotype has just a few counts. The chain has TRBV20-1 and TRBJ2-7; TRBD2 matches at 13 bases. The germline gives CDR1 DFQATT, CDR2 SNEGSKA (reference sequence). CDR3 length equals 14 residues. Trimming cost V 3 bases and J 6 bases; bases outside gene matches: 5. Here the CDR3 reads CSARRTSGSREQYF. CDR3 nucleotides: TGCAGTGCTAGGAGGACTAGCGGGAGCCGCGAGCAGTACTTC.

The chain employs TRBV20-1 and TRBJ2-5; D is uncertain. The CDR3 spans 13 residues. Trimming shortened V by 3 bases and J by 5 bases, and 13 bases separated the two germline ends. Germline assignment: CDR1 DFQATT and CDR2 SNEGSKA (reference sequence). CDR3 in amino acids: CSARARSKETQYF. CDR3 coding DNA: TGCAGTGCTAGGGCCCGAAGTAAGGAGACCCAGTACTTC.

This rearrangement joins TRBV6-1 to TRBJ2-5, with 11 bases lining up with TRBD2. There are 18 residues in the CDR3. J was trimmed by 1 base and V by 4 bases; bases with no gene match: 11. CDR1 is MNHNS and CDR2 is SASEGT in the germline V gene. The CDR3 sequence: CASSVGQRLAGPQETQYF. The CDR3 region has the DNA TGTGCCAGCAGTGTGGGACAGCGACTAGCGGGACCCCAAGAGACCCAGTACTTC.

The J gene is TRBJ1-2, the V gene TRBV5-6; 9 bases fit TRBD1. V lost 4 bases to trimming and J lost 4 bases; unmatched junction nucleotides: 14. The CDR3 totals 17 residues. Germline-derived CDR1 and CDR2 are SGHDT and YYEEEE. This CDR3 reads CASSRPLLTGGGYGYTF. The CDR3 region has the DNA TGTGCCAGCAGCCGACCCCTTCTGACAGGGGGAGGCTATGGCTACACCTTC.

The table lists this clonotype with many counts. V is TRBV3-1 and J is TRBJ1-5, with D uncertain. V shed 0 bases and J shed 7 bases, with 4 bases lying between them. The CDR3 is 12 residues long. From germline, CDR1 is LGHDT and CDR2 YNNKEL (reference sequence). In nucleotides, the CDR3 is TGTGCCAGCAGCCAAGATGGGCAGCCCCAGCATTTT. It specifies CASSQDGQPQHF.

In this sample, this clonotype turned up many times. The junction differs from germline at one of its ends, possibly a read error. The chain carries TRBV6-1 and TRBJ2-1; 10 bases line up with TRBD2. This CDR3 region has 15 residues. The V gene's germline CDR1 is MNHNS and CDR2 SASEGT. Here the CDR3 reads CASREASGSANEQFF. As DNA, the CDR3 is TGTGCCAGCAGGGAAGCTAGCGGGAGCGCCAATGAGCAGTTCTTC.

This clonotype came up a few times. The V call is TRBV4-3, the J call TRBJ1-6; D call uncertain. Trimming cost V 5 bases and J 10 bases, with 15 bases left between them. CDR1 and CDR2 (germline): LGHNA, YSLEER. The CDR3 loop spans 14 amino acids. The CDR3, as DNA: TGCGCCAGCAGCGACACATGGGTTGACTCACCCCTCCACTTT. The encoded protein is CASSDTWVDSPLHF.

This clonotype was seen more than once but under ten times. The chain is built from TRBV11-1 and TRBJ2-2; unclear D gene. V dropped 4 bases and J dropped 5 bases, with 8 bases sitting between them. Germline V CDR1 and CDR2: SGHAT, FQDESV (reference sequence). This CDR3 comprises 13 residues. The CDR3 loop reads CASSSRLTGELFF. CDR3 bases: TGTGCCAGCAGCTCCAGGTTAACCGGGGAGCTGTTTTTT.

This clonotype was picked up a small number of times. This chain uses TRBV10-3 with TRBJ2-5; TRBD1 might be the D (7 bases). Germline CDR1 and CDR2: ENHRY and SYGVKD. This CDR3 region has 13 residues. V was trimmed by 10 bases and J by 5 bases, leaving 17 bases between them. CDR3 protein: CATTPTGRETQYF. The CDR3 nucleotides are TGTGCCACAACCCCGACAGGGAGGGAGACCCAGTACTTC.

The sample holds a few counts of this clonotype. This rearrangement joins TRBV6-5 to TRBJ2-7; 7 nucleotides align to TRBD2. Germline trimming cut 2 bases from V and 8 bases from J; bases unmatched to any gene: 12. The CDR3 totals 15 residues. The V gene's germline CDR1 is MNHEY and CDR2 SVGAGI. In DNA form, the CDR3 reads TGTGCCAGCAGTTACGTTACTAGCGTATCTACGAAGCAGTACTTC. This gives the protein CASSYVTSVSTKQYF.

The gene calls are TRBV11-2 and TRBJ1-4; D may be TRBD1 (6 bases). The CDR3 consists of 17 residues. Trimming stripped 0 bases from V and 3 bases from J, with 14 bases between. The germline gives CDR1 SGHAT, CDR2 FQNNGV. The CDR3 DNA follows: TGTGCCAGCAGCTTAGAGGGGGCCGCGGTGTCTAATGAAAAACTGTTTTTT. It encodes CASSLEGAAVSNEKLFF. Variable domain in full (rest from reference TRBV11-2 and TRBJ1-4): EAGVAQSPRYKIIEKRQSVAFWCNPISGHATLYWYQQILGQGPKLLIQFQNNGVVDDSQLPKDRFSAERLKGVDSTLKIQPAKLEDSAVYLCASSLEGAAVSNEKLFFGSGTQLSVL.

This clonotype was seen a few times. The chain carries TRBV6-1 and TRBJ2-1; 10 nucleotides agree with TRBD1. The germline V gene encodes CDR1 MNHNS and CDR2 SASEGT. CDR3 length: 19 amino acids. Trimming took 6 bases from V and 4 from J; bases not matched to a gene: 18. The CDR3 nucleotides are TGTGCCAGCAGCCAAACCCGGGACAGGGGACCCAATTGGTACAATGAGCAGTTCTTC. Its translation is CASSQTRDRGPNWYNEQFF.

This chain uses TRBV20-1 with TRBJ2-7; D remains ambiguous. Trimming took off 2 bases at V and 1 base at J, with 6 bases between the two ends. Germline V gene lookup returns CDR1 DFQATT and CDR2 SNEGSKA (reference sequence). This CDR3 is built from 12 residues. Written as DNA, the CDR3 is TGCAGTGCTAGATGGCAGTCCTACGAGCAGTACTTC. Its protein is CSARWQSYEQYF.

The chain joins TRBV12-3 or TRBV12-4 to TRBJ2-3; 7 nucleotides align to TRBD1. The CDR3 loop spans 13 amino acids. Trimming removed 6 bases from V and 4 bases from J; junction bases left unmatched: 4. CDR3 bases: TGTGCCAGCAGCCGACAGGGCCCAGATACGCAGTATTTT. Residues: CASSRQGPDTQYF.

In this sample, this clonotype turned up a few times. This chain connects TRBV11-2 to TRBJ1-5, with 10 bases aligning to TRBD1. The V gene end was trimmed by 5 bases and the J gene end by 0 bases; junction bases not matched to a gene: 7. The CDR3 runs 17 residues. The germline V gene encodes CDR1 SGHAT and CDR2 FQNNGV. CDR3 DNA: TGTGCCAGCAGCCCCGGGACAGGGGCGTATAGCAATCAGCCCCAGCATTTT. It specifies CASSPGTGAYSNQPQHF.

The J gene is TRBJ1-1, the V gene TRBV5-6, with a weak D call TRBD1 (6 bases). The germline CDR1 and CDR2 sequences are SGHDT and YYEEEE. The CDR3 sequence is 15 residues long. Between the trimmed V and J ends, which lost 0 bases and 3 bases, there was a span of 12 bases. The CDR3 loop reads CASSLVPTGHTEAFF. For the CDR3, the DNA is TGTGCCAGCAGCTTGGTTCCGACAGGCCACACTGAAGCTTTCTTT.

In this sample, this clonotype turned up a few times. The genes are TRBV15 and TRBJ2-1; tentative D call: TRBD2 (5 bases). The germline V gene encodes CDR1 LNHNV and CDR2 YYDKDF (reference sequence). The CDR3 contains 14 residues. V lost 2 bases, J lost 6 bases, and 11 bases lay in between. The CDR3 loop is CATSRSRSGNEQFF. The CDR3 DNA reads TGTGCCACCAGCAGATCCCGGAGCGGCAATGAGCAGTTCTTC.

J is TRBJ1-1 and V is TRBV7-2, with 10 nucleotides matching TRBD1. The CDR3 has 16 residues. With V trimmed by 7 bases and J by 2 bases, 10 bases remained unmatched. CDR1 is SGHTA and CDR2 is FQGNSA in the germline V gene. The CDR3 sequence: CASTDPWTGGNTEAFF. The DNA of the CDR3 is TGTGCCAGCACCGACCCCTGGACAGGGGGTAACACTGAAGCTTTCTTT.